The 32 T cell receptor beta chains below were found in one sample sequenced in a study of early T cells in non-severe SARS-CoV-2 infection. Via MiXCR, TCRdb re-called the 5' RACE reads, giving one row per CDR3 protein. The repertoire holds some 82,000 distinct CDR3 sequences, with about 6% as singletons. The specimen sequenced was whole blood. All receptors come from an adult who was a healthcare worker with PCR-confirmed SARS-CoV-2 infection or an uninfected control (not recorded which).

The rearrangement uses TRBV20-1 and TRBJ1-6; a weak D match, TRBD1 (6 bases). This CDR3 region has 16 residues. The V gene's germline CDR1 is DFQATT and CDR2 SNEGSKA (reference sequence). Trimming shortened V by 1 base and J by 6 bases, and 16 bases separated the two germline ends. The CDR3 spells CSARGLGGSINSPLHF. CDR3 sequence (DNA): TGCAGTGCTAGAGGGCTCGGGGGCTCGATTAATTCACCCCTCCACTTT.

This clonotype was seen more than once but under ten times. The CDR3 nucleotides are TGCAGTGCTAGAAACTCGGGACGGATGAACGGCGAGCAGTACTTC. Protein sequence: CSARNSGRMNGEQYF. V usage is TRBV20-1 and J usage is TRBJ2-7; D assignment may be TRBD1 or TRBD2 (5 bases each). The CDR3 totals 15 residues. V lost 2 bases, J lost 6 bases, and 20 bases lay in between. Per germline, CDR1 DFQATT and CDR2 SNEGSKA (reference sequence).

The chain carries TRBV19 and TRBJ2-7, with D maybe TRBD2 (5 bases). The CDR3 has 14 residues. Germline-derived CDR1 and CDR2 are LNHDA and SQIVND (reference sequence). V was trimmed by 3 bases and J by 4 bases, leaving 13 bases between them. DNA for the CDR3: TGTGCCAGTAGTATCTTTGTGGGAGCGTACGAGCAGTACTTC. Translated: CASSIFVGAYEQYF.

The chain employs TRBV11-2 and TRBJ2-4; either TRBD1 or TRBD2 may supply D (5 bases each). Trimming stripped 5 bases from V and 11 bases from J, with 16 bases between. The CDR3 runs to 13 residues. The V gene's germline CDR1 is SGHAT and CDR2 FQNNGV. CDR3 region: CASSPGDGSFQYF. The CDR3 DNA reads as TGTGCCAGCAGCCCCGGGGACGGCAGTTTTCAGTACTTC.

Many counts were recorded for this clonotype. V gene TRBV12-3 or TRBV12-4 combines with J gene TRBJ1-4; no clear D. The CDR3 loop spans 14 amino acids. V lost 4 bases and J lost 7, with 13 bases in between. This chain's CDR3 is CASSYGSLREKLFF. CDR3 bases: TGTGCCAGCAGTTACGGGTCACTCCGTGAAAAACTGTTTTTT.

This clonotype was recorded at least ten times. The V gene is TRBV13, the J gene TRBJ2-1; D call uncertain. Germline-derived CDR1 and CDR2 are PRHDT and FYEKMQ (reference sequence). Trimming stripped 5 bases from V and 10 bases from J, with 6 bases between. There are 10 residues in the CDR3. The CDR3 here is CASSLREQFF. In DNA, the CDR3 is TGTGCCAGCAGCCTTCGCGAGCAGTTCTTC.

The table lists this clonotype with a few counts. This chain connects TRBV6-1 to TRBJ1-6; a weak D match, TRBD1 (5 bases). The length of the CDR3 is 16 residues. The germline CDR1 and CDR2 sequences are MNHNS and SASEGT. Trimming removed 2 bases from V and 1 base from J, with 9 bases in between. In DNA, the CDR3 is TGTGCCAGCAGTGAACCCAGGGTGTCCTATAATTCACCCCTCCACTTT. This encodes CASSEPRVSYNSPLHF.

The CDR3 spells CASGNKPYEQYF. In DNA form, the CDR3 reads TGTGCCAGCGGAAATAAACCCTACGAGCAGTACTTC. The chain recombines TRBV7-2 with TRBJ2-7; D not resolved. V lost 8 bases, J lost 2 bases, and 10 bases lay in between. This CDR3 has 12 amino acids. Germline V CDR1 and CDR2: SGHTA, FQGNSA. Filled out from reference TRBV7-2 and TRBJ2-7, the complete variable domain reads GAGVSQSPSNKVTEKGKDVELRCDPISGHTALYWYRQSLGQGLEFLIYFQGNSAPDKSGLPSDRFSAERTGGSVSTLTIQRTQQEDSAVYLCASGNKPYEQYFGPGTRLTVT.

There are many counts of this clonotype. The chain is built from TRBV5-1 and TRBJ2-5; 7 bases map to TRBD1. Germline CDR1 is SGHRS and CDR2 is YFSETQ. J lost 3 bases, V lost 3 bases, and 5 bases had no gene match. The CDR3 has 14 residues. The CDR3 loop is CASSYRDSKETQYF. As DNA, the CDR3 is TGCGCCAGCAGCTACCGGGACAGTAAAGAGACCCAGTACTTC. Drawing the rest from reference TRBV5-1 and TRBJ2-5, the complete variable domain is KAGVTQTPRYLIKTRGQQVTLSCSPISGHRSVSWYQQTPGQGLQFLFEYFSETQRNKGNFPGRFSGRQFSNSRSEMNVSTLELGDSALYLCASSYRDSKETQYFGPGTRLLVL.

This clonotype was counted at least ten times. This chain connects TRBV4-3 to TRBJ2-1, with TRBD2 matching over 8 bases. Germline trimming cut 4 bases from V and 7 bases from J; bases unmatched to any gene: 6. The CDR3 runs to 14 residues. CDR1 is LGHNA and CDR2 is YSLEER in the germline V gene. The CDR3 region is CASSPGLGNNEQFF. CDR3 coding DNA: TGCGCCAGCAGCCCGGGACTAGGTAATAATGAGCAGTTCTTC.

V gene TRBV10-3 combines with J gene TRBJ2-3, with 9 bases aligning to TRBD1. V lost 5 bases, J lost 0 bases, and 6 bases stayed unmatched. The CDR3 spans 16 residues. Germline V gene sequence: CDR1 ENHRY, CDR2 SYGVKD. CDR3 nucleotide sequence: TGTGCCATCAGTTTTAAGGGACAGGGAAGCACAGATACGCAGTATTTT. As protein: CAISFKGQGSTDTQYF.

At least ten counts were recorded for this clonotype. The chain couples TRBV3-1 to TRBJ1-2, with a possible D match to TRBD1 (5 bases). There are 15 residues in the CDR3. The germline CDR1 and CDR2 sequences are LGHDT and YNNKEL (reference sequence). V lost 1 base and J 0 bases, leaving 9 bases between the germline ends. CDR3 coding DNA: TGTGCCAGCAGCCAAGGTATAGGGGCTAACTATGGCTACACCTTC. Residues: CASSQGIGANYGYTF.

This clonotype occurred a few times. The V and J genes are TRBV12-3 or TRBV12-4 and TRBJ2-3; D tentatively reads TRBD1 or TRBD2 (5 bases each). CDR3 size: 12 residues. V was trimmed by 3 bases and J by 7 bases, leaving 8 bases between them. CDR3 bases: TGTGCCAGCAGTTTGGGGGTCAATACGCAGTATTTT. Its protein is CASSLGVNTQYF.

The chain joins TRBV5-5 to TRBJ2-5; 7 bases match TRBD1. J lost 2 bases, V lost 2 bases, and 9 bases had no gene match. This CDR3 region has 16 residues. Germline-derived CDR1 and CDR2 are SGHKS and YYEKEE (reference sequence). The CDR3 region is CASSLPWTGPQETQYF. In DNA form, the CDR3 reads TGTGCCAGCAGCTTACCATGGACAGGTCCTCAAGAGACCCAGTACTTC.

This clonotype has more than one count but fewer than ten. The V gene is TRBV7-2, the J gene TRBJ2-5; 8 nucleotides match TRBD1. Losses at the gene ends were 6 bases for V and 5 bases for J; bases not matched to a gene: 5. This CDR3 spans 13 amino acids. Germline loops: CDR1 SGHTA, CDR2 FQGNSA. CDR3 nucleotides: TGTGCCAGCAGTCCAGGGGGCTGGGAGACCCAGTACTTC. It specifies CASSPGGWETQYF.

This clonotype appeared once. This may arise from a read error, as a much more abundant clone is one base away. The chain links TRBV16 to TRBJ1-4, with D tentatively TRBD1 (5 bases). This CDR3 is 16 amino acids long. Trimming pared 7 bases from V and 0 bases from J, leaving 15 bases between. Germline V gene data show CDR1 as KGHSY and CDR2 as FQNENV. The CDR3 DNA sequence: TGTGCCAGCAACCGAACAGGAGCTGCAACTAATGAAAAACTGTTTTTT. As protein: CASNRTGAATNEKLFF. The whole variable domain, remainder taken from reference TRBV16 and TRBJ1-4, is GEEVAQTPKHLVRGEGQKAKLYCAPIKGHSYVFWYQQVLKNEFKFLISFQNENVFDETGMPKERFSAKCLPNSPCSLEIQATKLEDSAVYFCASNRTGAATNEKLFFGSGTQLSVL.

At least ten counts were recorded for this clonotype. The chain couples TRBV7-6 to TRBJ2-1; no definite D call. This CDR3 is 15 amino acids long. V lost 1 base and J 0 bases, leaving 7 bases between the germline ends. Germline V gene lookup returns CDR1 SGHVS and CDR2 FNYEAQ. The DNA for the CDR3 is TGTGCCAGCAGCTTAGGCGTCAGCTCCTACAATGAGCAGTTCTTC. This codes for CASSLGVSSYNEQFF.

This clonotype has more than one count but fewer than ten. V usage is TRBV19 and J usage is TRBJ1-5; D perhaps matches TRBD1 (5 bases). Germline CDR1 and CDR2: LNHDA and SQIVND (reference sequence). Trimming took 0 bases from V and 6 from J, leaving 12 bases between them. The length of the CDR3 is 15 residues. The CDR3 sequence: CASSIDQGGSQPQHF. The CDR3 bases are TGTGCCAGTAGTATAGATCAGGGAGGGTCTCAGCCCCAGCATTTT.

At least ten counts were recorded for this clonotype. The genes are TRBV11-2 and TRBJ2-2, with D unresolved. Germline CDR1 is SGHAT and CDR2 is FQNNGV. The V gene lost 1 base and the J gene lost 6 bases, with 9 bases spanning the gap. This CDR3 spans 14 amino acids. Here the CDR3 reads CASSLVGLSGELFF. The CDR3 region has the DNA TGTGCCAGCAGCTTAGTCGGGTTATCCGGGGAGCTGTTTTTT.

The chain recombines TRBV14 with TRBJ2-5; no clear D. Trimming stripped 2 bases from V and 5 bases from J, with 6 bases between. This CDR3 has 12 amino acids. CDR1 SGHDN and CDR2 FVKESK come from the germline V gene. In DNA, the CDR3 is TGTGCCAGCAGCCAATTTGGGGAGACCCAGTACTTC. Its translation: CASSQFGETQYF.

The chain links TRBV15 to TRBJ1-4, with no clear D. The V and J ends lost 2 bases and 8 bases respectively, with 9 bases between them. CDR3 size: 13 residues. CDR1 is LNHNV, CDR2 YYDKDF, per germline (reference sequence). CDR3: CATSRRPPEKLFF. In nucleotides, the CDR3 is TGTGCCACCAGCAGAAGGCCGCCGGAAAAACTGTTTTTT.

This clonotype has only a few counts. The rearrangement links TRBV12-3 or TRBV12-4 to TRBJ2-1; 14 bases agree with TRBD2. J gave up 10 bases and V 6 bases, and 8 bases lay outside the gene matches. The CDR3 totals 15 residues. The CDR3 DNA reads as TGTGCCAGCAGCTACGGGACTAGCGGGAGAGGGGAGCAGTTCTTC. It specifies CASSYGTSGRGEQFF.

This clonotype was recorded at least ten times. CDR3 in DNA: TGTGCCAGCCTGGGACGGCTAGCGCTCAGCTCTGGGGCCAACGTCCTGACTTTC. Protein: CASLGRLALSSGANVLTF. J is TRBJ2-6 and V is TRBV6-5; TRBD2 is a possible D gene (6 bases). This CDR3 has 18 residues. Germline assignment: CDR1 MNHEY and CDR2 SVGAGI. V gave up 8 bases and J gave up 0 bases, with 20 bases separating them.

The rearrangement links TRBV12-3 or TRBV12-4 to TRBJ1-2; D is unclear. The CDR3 is 11 amino acids. V lost 8 bases and J lost 4, with 8 bases in between. CDR3 residues: CASGTGYGYTF. DNA for the CDR3: TGTGCCAGCGGAACGGGCTATGGCTACACCTTC.

This clonotype was counted only a few times. This sequence joins TRBV20-1 and TRBJ1-5, with TRBD1 matching 9 bases. There are 15 residues in the CDR3. V shed 0 bases and J 5 bases; nucleotides not matched to a gene: 5. Germline assignment: CDR1 DFQATT and CDR2 SNEGSKA (reference sequence). CDR3 residues: CSARDGDRVYQPQHF. Here the CDR3 DNA reads TGCAGTGCTAGAGATGGGGACAGGGTTTATCAGCCCCAGCATTTT.

Ten or more counts support this clonotype. J is TRBJ1-1 and V is TRBV19, with no clear D. The V end lost 5 bases, the J end lost 0 bases, and 10 bases lay between the germline ends. The CDR3 spans 14 residues. Germline loops: CDR1 LNHDA, CDR2 SQIVND (reference sequence). This CDR3 reads CASSPFIMNTEAFF. CDR3 nucleotides: TGTGCCAGTAGTCCCTTTATCATGAACACTGAAGCTTTCTTT.

A few counts support this clonotype. The CDR3 nucleotides are TGCGCCAGCATCGAAAATCCGGGTCTCTCCACAGATACGCAGTATTTT. Its protein is CASIENPGLSTDTQYF. This chain uses TRBV5-1 with TRBJ2-3; D gene ambiguous. Germline V CDR1 and CDR2: SGHRS, YFSETQ. This CDR3 is built from 16 residues. V gave up 6 bases and J gave up 2 bases, with 19 bases separating them.

This clonotype has more than one count but fewer than ten. The chain uses TRBV5-5 and TRBJ2-3; 8 bases map to TRBD2. J was trimmed by 7 bases and V by 0 bases; bases with no gene match: 7. The CDR3 is 15 amino acids. Germline assignment: CDR1 SGHKS and CDR2 YYEKEE (reference sequence). In DNA, the CDR3 is TGTGCCAGCAGCTTGGGGACTAGCCACCCGAATACGCAGTATTTT. Translating gives CASSLGTSHPNTQYF.

The chain uses TRBV6-5 and TRBJ2-7, with 10 bases matching TRBD1. The CDR3 extends over 14 amino acids. The germline V gene encodes CDR1 MNHEY and CDR2 SVGAGI. V shed 8 bases, J shed 1 base, and the junction held 5 bases outside the gene matches. The CDR3 DNA reads TGTGCCAGCGGGGACAGGGGCCTGTCCTACGAGCAGTACTTC. Its protein product is CASGDRGLSYEQYF.

The sample holds many counts of this clonotype. The chain recombines TRBV6-6 with TRBJ2-3, with unresolved D. V lost 7 bases, J lost 1 base, and 15 bases lay in between. CDR1 MNHNY and CDR2 SVGAGI come from the germline V gene (reference sequence). This CDR3 has 15 amino acids. In DNA, the CDR3 is TGTGCCAGCACCACAATGGGTGGGGGCACAGATACGCAGTATTTT. It specifies CASTTMGGGTDTQYF.

In its sample, this clonotype was seen many times. This rearrangement joins TRBV5-4 to TRBJ1-6, with D possibly matching TRBD1 (5 bases). Deletions cut 0 bases from V and 10 bases from J, with 11 bases between. The CDR3 loop spans 14 amino acids. Germline assignment: CDR1 SGHNT and CDR2 YYREEE (reference sequence). DNA of the CDR3: TGTGCCAGCAGCTTGGCAGGGCAGCGGTCACCCCTCCACTTT. Translation gives CASSLAGQRSPLHF.

This clonotype was detected a few times. The gene calls are TRBV4-1 and TRBJ2-2; 7 bases map to TRBD1. Trimming at V came to 3 bases and at J to 4 bases, leaving 5 bases not matched to a gene. CDR1 and CDR2 (germline): MGHRA, YSYEKL. The CDR3 runs to 15 residues. For the CDR3, the DNA is TGCGCCAGCAGCCAGTACAGGGGATCCACCGGGGAGCTGTTTTTT. Amino acid sequence: CASSQYRGSTGELFF.